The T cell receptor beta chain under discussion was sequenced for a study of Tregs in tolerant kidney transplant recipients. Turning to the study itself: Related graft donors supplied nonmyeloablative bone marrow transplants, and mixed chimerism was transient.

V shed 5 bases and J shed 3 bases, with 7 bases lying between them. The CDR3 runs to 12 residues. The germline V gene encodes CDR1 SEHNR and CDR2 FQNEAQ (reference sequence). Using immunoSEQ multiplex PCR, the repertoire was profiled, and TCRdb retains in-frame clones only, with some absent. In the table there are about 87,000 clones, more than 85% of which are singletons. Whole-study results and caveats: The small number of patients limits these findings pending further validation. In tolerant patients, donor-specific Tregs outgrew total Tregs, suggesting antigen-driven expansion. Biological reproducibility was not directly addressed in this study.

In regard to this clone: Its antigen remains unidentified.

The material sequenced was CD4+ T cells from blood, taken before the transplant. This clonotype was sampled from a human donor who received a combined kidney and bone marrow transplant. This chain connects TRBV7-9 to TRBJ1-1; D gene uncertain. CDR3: CASSPGDTEAFF. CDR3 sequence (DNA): TGTGCCAGCAGCCCCGGGGACACTGAAGCTTTCTTT.